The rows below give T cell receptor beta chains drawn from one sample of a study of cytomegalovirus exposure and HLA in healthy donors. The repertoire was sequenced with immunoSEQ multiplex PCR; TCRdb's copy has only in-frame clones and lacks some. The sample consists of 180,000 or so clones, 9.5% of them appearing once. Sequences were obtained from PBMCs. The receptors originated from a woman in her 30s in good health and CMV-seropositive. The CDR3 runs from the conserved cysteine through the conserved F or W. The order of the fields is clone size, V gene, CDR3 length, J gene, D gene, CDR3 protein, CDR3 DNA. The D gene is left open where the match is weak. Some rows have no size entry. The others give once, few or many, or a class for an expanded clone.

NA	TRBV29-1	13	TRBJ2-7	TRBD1	CSVPGTGGYEQYF	TGCAGCGTTCCCGGGACAGGGGGCTACGAGCAGTACTTC
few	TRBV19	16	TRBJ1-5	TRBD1	CASSIQGALPDQPQHF	TGTGCCAGTAGTATCCAGGGGGCCCTACCCGATCAGCCCCAGCATTTT
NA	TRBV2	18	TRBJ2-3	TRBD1	CASSGWPSTGGELDTQYF	TGTGCCAGCAGTGGATGGCCATCGACAGGGGGCGAACTGGATACGCAGTATTTT
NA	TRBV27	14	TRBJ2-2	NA	CASRHFSDTGELFF	TGTGCCAGCAGACACTTCAGCGACACCGGGGAGCTGTTTTTT
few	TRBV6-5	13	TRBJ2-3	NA	CASSGRVTDTQYF	TGTGCCAGCAGCGGCAGGGTCACAGATACGCAGTATTTT
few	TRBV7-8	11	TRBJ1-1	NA	CASSFGTEAFF	TGTGCCAGCAGTTTCGGTACTGAAGCTTTCTTT
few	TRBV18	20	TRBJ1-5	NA	CASSPKRAGARHPYTPPQHF	TGTGCCAGCTCACCAAAACGCGCGGGGGCGCGCCACCCCTACACGCCGCCCCAGCATTTT
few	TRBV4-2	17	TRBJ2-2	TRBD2	CASSRASGTSGTGELFF	TGTGCCAGCAGCCGGGCCTCCGGGACTAGCGGGACCGGGGAGCTGTTTTTT
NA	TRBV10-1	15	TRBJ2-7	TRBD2	CASSGRDYPPYEQYF	TGCGCCAGCAGTGGTCGGGACTATCCCCCCTACGAGCAGTACTTC
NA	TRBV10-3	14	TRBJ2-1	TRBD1	CAISGTGSGDEQFF	TGTGCCATCAGTGGGACAGGGTCAGGGGATGAGCAGTTCTTC
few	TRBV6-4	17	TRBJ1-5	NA	CASSVLLGLTGFLPQHF	TGTGCCAGCAGTGTATTACTAGGGCTCACAGGGTTCCTGCCCCAGCATTTT
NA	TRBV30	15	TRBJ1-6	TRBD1	CAWGTGATYNSPLHF	TGTGCCTGGGGGACAGGGGCGACCTATAATTCACCCCTCCACTTT
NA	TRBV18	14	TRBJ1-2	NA	CASSPPDRDYGYTF	TGTGCCAGCTCACCACCCGACAGAGACTATGGCTACACCTTC
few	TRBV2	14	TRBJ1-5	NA	CASSDDTRNQPQHF	TGTGCCAGCAGTGATGACACCCGCAATCAGCCCCAGCATTTT
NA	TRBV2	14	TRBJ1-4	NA	CASRAGSENEKLFF	TGTGCCAGCAGAGCAGGGTCTGAAAACGAAAAACTGTTTTTT
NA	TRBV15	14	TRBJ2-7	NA	CATSIRDITYEQYF	TGTGCCACCAGCATCCGGGACATAACCTACGAGCAGTACTTC
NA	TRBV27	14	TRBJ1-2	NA	CASSPWVQGNGYTF	TGTGCCAGCAGTCCGTGGGTACAGGGAAATGGCTACACCTTC
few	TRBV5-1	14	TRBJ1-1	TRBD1	CASSLSLGGARAFF	TGCGCCAGCAGCTTAAGTTTAGGGGGCGCGAGAGCTTTCTTT
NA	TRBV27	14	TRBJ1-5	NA	CASSPSGSPQPQHF	TGTGCCAGCAGTCCCTCCGGGAGCCCCCAGCCCCAGCATTTT
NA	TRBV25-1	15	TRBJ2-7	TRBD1	CASSEYGTASYEQYF	TGTGCCAGCAGTGAATATGGGACAGCCTCCTACGAGCAGTACTTC
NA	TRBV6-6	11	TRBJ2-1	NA	CASSREVEQFF	TGTGCCAGCAGTAGGGAGGTTGAGCAGTTCTTC
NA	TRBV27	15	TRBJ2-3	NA	CASSLGEFSTDTQYF	TGTGCCAGCAGTTTAGGGGAGTTTAGCACAGATACGCAGTATTTT
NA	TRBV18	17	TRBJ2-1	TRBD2	CASSPRQTTSGVNEQFF	TGTGCCAGCTCACCCAGACAGACGACTAGCGGGGTCAATGAGCAGTTCTTC
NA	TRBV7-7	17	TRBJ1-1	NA	CASSLWTGQPSYTEAFF	TGTGCCAGCAGCTTATGGACTGGACAGCCATCGTACACTGAAGCTTTCTTT
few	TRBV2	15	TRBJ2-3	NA	CASAPLLAGEDTQYF	TGTGCCAGCGCACCTTTACTAGCTGGGGAAGATACGCAGTATTTT
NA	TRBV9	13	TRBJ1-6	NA	CASSVDKNSPLHF	TGTGCCAGCAGCGTAGACAAAAATTCACCCCTCCACTTT
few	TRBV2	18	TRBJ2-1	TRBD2	CASTGLAGGGLSYNEQFF	TGTGCCAGCACCGGACTAGCGGGAGGCGGGCTCTCCTACAATGAGCAGTTCTTC
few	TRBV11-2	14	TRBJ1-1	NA	CASSLKGGSTEAFF	TGTGCCAGCAGCTTAAAGGGGGGGTCCACTGAAGCTTTCTTT
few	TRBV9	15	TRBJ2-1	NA	CASSVGLATDNEQFF	TGTGCCAGCAGCGTAGGGCTAGCAACAGACAATGAGCAGTTCTTC
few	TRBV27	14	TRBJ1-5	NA	CASSFTESNQPQHF	TGTGCCAGCAGTTTTACAGAGAGCAATCAGCCCCAGCATTTT
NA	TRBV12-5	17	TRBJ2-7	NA	CASGLATHTLRGYEQYF	TGTGCTAGTGGTTTGGCGACCCACACCCTGCGGGGATACGAGCAGTACTTC
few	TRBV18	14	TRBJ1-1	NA	CASSPRDTNTEAFF	TGTGCCAGCTCACCGAGGGACACGAACACTGAAGCTTTCTTT
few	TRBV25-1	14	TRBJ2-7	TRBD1	CASSAGTGGNEQYF	TGTGCCAGCAGTGCCGGGACAGGGGGCAACGAGCAGTACTTC
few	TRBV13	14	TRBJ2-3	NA	CASSRGRSTDTQYF	TGTGCCAGCAGCCGAGGCCGAAGCACAGATACGCAGTATTTT
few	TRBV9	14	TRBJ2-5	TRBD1	CASSVDRGWQTQYF	TGTGCCAGCAGCGTAGACAGGGGGTGGCAGACCCAGTACTTC
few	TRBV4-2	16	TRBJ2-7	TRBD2	CASSQDTRLAAYEQYF	TGTGCCAGCAGCCAAGATACCCGCCTAGCGGCCTACGAGCAGTACTTC
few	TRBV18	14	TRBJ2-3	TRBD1	CASSPRTGADTQYF	TGTGCCAGCTCACCACGAACAGGGGCAGATACGCAGTATTTT
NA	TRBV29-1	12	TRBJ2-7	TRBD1	CSAYQTGVVQYF	TGCAGCGCGTACCAGACAGGGGTGGTGCAGTACTTC
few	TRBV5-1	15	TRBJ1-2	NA	CASSLGPVGGYGYTF	TGCGCCAGCAGCTTAGGCCCCGTCGGGGGCTATGGCTACACCTTC
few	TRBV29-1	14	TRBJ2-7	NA	CSVARRNGGYEQYF	TGCAGCGTTGCCCGGAGAAACGGTGGCTACGAGCAGTACTTC
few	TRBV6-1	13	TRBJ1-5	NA	CASSREGNQPQHF	TGTGCCAGCAGTAGGGAGGGCAATCAGCCCCAGCATTTT